The source of this TCR beta chain is a study of T cells in Graves' hyperthyroidism and ophthalmopathy. This clonotype was recorded many times. The antigen is undetermined. Broader study findings: Most thyroid clonotypes expanded above 0.001 appeared in blood too.

This CDR3 region has 15 residues. The germline V gene has CDR1 LNHDA and CDR2 SQIVND (reference sequence). V dropped 5 bases and J dropped 4 bases, with 15 bases sitting between them. RNA transcripts yielded amplified TCR beta CDR3 regions. The TCR CDR3 was amplified in a first-round RT-PCR using the HTBI primer set. TCRdb recomputed calls from the multiplex PCR reads with MiXCR, one row per CDR3 protein. The sample has around 300,000 distinct CDR3 sequences, approximately 14% seen once. Orbital computed tomography, thyroid ultrasound, serum thyroxine and TRAb, and clinical symptoms together informed the diagnoses.

The chain couples TRBV19 to TRBJ2-1; D might be TRBD2 (6 bases). The sample was blood. This TCR was recovered from a woman aged 40-49 years with Graves' ophthalmopathy. The CDR3 DNA sequence: TGTGCCAGTAGTGGGGCGGGGACCCTTTACAATGAGCAGTTCTTC. This encodes CASSGAGTLYNEQFF.